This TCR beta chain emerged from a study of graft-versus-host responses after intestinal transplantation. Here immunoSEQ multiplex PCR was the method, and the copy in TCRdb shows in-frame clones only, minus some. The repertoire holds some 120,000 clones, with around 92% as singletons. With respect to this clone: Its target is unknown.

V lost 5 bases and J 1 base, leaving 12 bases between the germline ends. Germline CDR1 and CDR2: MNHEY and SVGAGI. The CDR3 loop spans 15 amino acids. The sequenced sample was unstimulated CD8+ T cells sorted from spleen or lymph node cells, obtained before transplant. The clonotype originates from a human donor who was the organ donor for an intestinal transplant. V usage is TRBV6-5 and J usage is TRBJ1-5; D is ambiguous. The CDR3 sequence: CASSPLTASNQPQHF. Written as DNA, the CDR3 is TGTGCCAGCAGTCCCTTAACGGCGAGCAATCAGCCCCAGCATTTT.